This is a list of T cell receptor beta chains from one sample in a study of T-cell reconstitution after alpha-beta-depleted transplantation in children. One entry per CDR3 protein, called by TCRdb with MiXCR from the PCR reads. The sample includes 73,000 or so distinct CDR3 sequences, around 4.7% seen only once; the top ten take approximately 17%. Sequenced here: PBMCs, mostly from graft donor cells, sampled 180 days after TCRalphabeta/CD19-depleted stem cell transplant. The origin of the receptors is a boy younger than two who had a stem cell transplant for acute myeloid leukemia, so the T cells may come from the graft donor. Each CDR3 is given with its conserved first and last residue. The D gene is left open where the match is weak. A clone size is listed for some rows: how often the clone was seen (once, few, many), or a class if it is expanded.

J gene	D gene	V gene	clone size	CDR3 DNA	CDR3 protein
TRBJ2-5	NA	TRBV5-1	many	TGCGCCAGCAGCCCCAGAGGGGGAGAGACCCAGTACTTC	CASSPRGGETQYF
TRBJ1-1	NA	TRBV7-9	many	TGTGCCAGCAGCTTAAATTCCAGGTTTTCTGGCGGCACTGAAGCTTTCTTT	CASSLNSRFSGGTEAFF
TRBJ2-1	NA	TRBV5-6	few	TGTGCCATGAGCCTCGGGGAGAATGAGCAGTTCTTC	CAMSLGENEQFF
TRBJ1-5	TRBD1	TRBV5-1	many	TGCGCCAGCAGCACGACAGGGTTGGGTCAGCCCCAGCATTTT	CASSTTGLGQPQHF
TRBJ1-5	NA	TRBV5-6	many	TGTGCCAGCAGCCGGATGGAGGGGAGGCAGCCCCAGCATTTT	CASSRMEGRQPQHF
TRBJ1-1	TRBD1	TRBV7-9	many	TGTGCCAGCAGTAGCGGACAGGGGACTGAAGCTTTCTTT	CASSSGQGTEAFF
TRBJ2-3	NA	TRBV5-1	many	TGCGCCAGCAGCTTGCCGGTCGCCTTAAGCACAGATACGCAGTATTTT	CASSLPVALSTDTQYF
TRBJ1-1	NA	TRBV29-1	many	TGCAGCGTTGAAGAAGATAGACACAACACTGAAGCTTTCTTT	CSVEEDRHNTEAFF
TRBJ1-5	NA	TRBV4-1	many	TGCGCCAGCAGCCAAGTATGGGATCAGCCCCAGCATTTT	CASSQVWDQPQHF
TRBJ2-1	NA	TRBV4-3	many	TGCGCCAGCAGCCAAGTCGGTCAGGACAGAGAAGGGGTAACGGGGCTTCCACAGAATGAGCAGTTCTTC	CASSQVGQDREGVTGLPQNEQFF
TRBJ1-2	NA	TRBV5-1	many	TGCGCCAGCAGCTTGGAATGGTTAAGGTTCTATGGCTACACCTTC	CASSLEWLRFYGYTF
TRBJ2-1	TRBD2	TRBV5-1	many	TGCGCCAGCAGCTTGGGCGGGGGGGCCTTTTTCTACAATGAGCAGTTCTTC	CASSLGGGAFFYNEQFF
TRBJ2-3	NA	TRBV7-2	many	TGTGCCAGCAGCCTACGACCTTTCGCGTCTAGCACAGATACGCAGTATTTT	CASSLRPFASSTDTQYF
TRBJ2-1	TRBD2	TRBV6-2/TRBV6-3	many	TGTGCCAGCAACGTCCTTAGCGGGGGGGCAAGAAATGAGCAGTTCTTC	CASNVLSGGARNEQFF
TRBJ1-3	NA	TRBV11-2	many	TGTGCCAGCGGCGCGGGGGGCAACGGTCAAACCACCATATATTTT	CASGAGGNGQTTIYF
TRBJ1-1	TRBD1	TRBV20-1	many	TGCAGTGCTAGACAGGACAGGCTTGAAGCTTTCTTT	CSARQDRLEAFF
TRBJ2-3	NA	TRBV11-3	many	TGTGCCAGCAGCCATCTGCATACGCAGTATTTT	CASSHLHTQYF
TRBJ2-1	NA	TRBV6-1	NA	TGTGCCAGCCAGGGGCGGCCGTACAATGAGCAGTTCTTC	CASQGRPYNEQFF
TRBJ1-2	NA	TRBV5-4	NA	TGTGCCAGCAGCTTGGCGGTCGGATATGGCTACACCTTC	CASSLAVGYGYTF
TRBJ2-3	NA	TRBV25-1	NA	TGTGCCAGCAGTGAATGGGGCAGGGGTACAGATACGCAGTATTTT	CASSEWGRGTDTQYF
TRBJ2-5	NA	TRBV18	many	TGTGCCAGCTCACCACCGGTCATGGTGGCGGTGGCCCAGTACTTC	CASSPPVMVAVAQYF
TRBJ2-7	NA	TRBV3-1	many	TGTGCCAGCAGCCAAGGAGCGCGGGACATCTACGAGCAGTACTTC	CASSQGARDIYEQYF
TRBJ2-5	TRBD2	TRBV7-2	many	TGTGCCAGCAGCTTTCTGGGGGGGTTGAGCATCTGGGAGACCCAGTACTTC	CASSFLGGLSIWETQYF
TRBJ2-1	TRBD1	TRBV27	many	TGTGCCAGCAGTGGACACAGGGGGTCCTACAATGAGCAGTTCTTC	CASSGHRGSYNEQFF
TRBJ2-5	NA	TRBV7-2	many	TGTGCCAGCAGCGAACGGGGGGCCCTAGAGACCCAGTACTTC	CASSERGALETQYF
TRBJ2-1	TRBD1	TRBV7-7	many	TGTGCCAGCAGCCCGGGACAGGGGTCCTACAATGAGCAGTTCTTC	CASSPGQGSYNEQFF
TRBJ1-2	TRBD1	TRBV20-1	many	TGCAGTGCTACCCGGGACAGCAACTATGGCTACACCTTC	CSATRDSNYGYTF
TRBJ2-1	TRBD1	TRBV12-3/TRBV12-4	many	TGTGCCAGCAGTTTCGACGTTCCCGGGACAGCAGGGACCAATGAGCAGTTCTTC	CASSFDVPGTAGTNEQFF
TRBJ2-7	TRBD1	TRBV7-6	NA	TGTGCCAGCAGCTTAACTCAGACAGGGGGCATTCGCCCCGAGCAGTACTTC	CASSLTQTGGIRPEQYF
TRBJ2-3	NA	TRBV3-1	many	TGTGCCAGCAGTCCGACTGGGGTGCGTACAGATACGCAGTATTTT	CASSPTGVRTDTQYF
TRBJ1-5	NA	TRBV12-3/TRBV12-4	NA	TGTGCCTTCAGTAACCGGGACACGGGGCTTAGCAATCAGCCCCAGCATTTT	CAFSNRDTGLSNQPQHF
TRBJ2-7	TRBD2	TRBV15	many	TGTGCCACCAGCACGACAGGGACTAGCGCGAACGAGCAGTACTTC	CATSTTGTSANEQYF